These 18 T cell receptor beta chains were all obtained from the same sample, sequenced in a study of molecular identifiers for immune sequencing clone quantification. Using its own MiXCR run on the PCR reads, TCRdb lists one record per CDR3 protein. The data contain over 550,000 distinct CDR3 sequences, about 25% of them singletons. The material sequenced was naive CD8+ T cells from blood, with Jurkat cell RNA spiked in. Stated subset: FACS-sorted CD8+CD4-CCR7+CD45RA+ naive T cells. The origin of the receptors is a human donor in good health. Some libraries in this study had Jurkat cell RNA spiked in.

A single count supports this clonotype. Because the CDR3 is missing its conserved closing phenylalanine or tryptophan, this is likely a read error. V and J are TRBV20-1 and TRBJ2-3; D may be TRBD1 or TRBD2 (5 bases each). The CDR3 contains 14 residues. The V gene's germline CDR1 is DFQATT and CDR2 SNEGSKA (reference sequence). Trimming removed 6 bases from V and 6 bases from J, with 19 bases in between. In nucleotides, the CDR3 is TGCAGTGCCACCCCCGGGACGGTTTGGGATACGCAGTATTTG. This translates into CSATPGTVWDTQYL.

The rearrangement links TRBV29-1 to TRBJ2-3, with 12 bases matching TRBD2. The V gene end was trimmed by 4 bases and the J gene end by 10 bases; junction bases not matched to a gene: 15. CDR3 length: 16 amino acids. Germline loops: CDR1 SQVTM, CDR2 ANQGSEA. CDR3 loop: CSVAPTSGSQGGPQYF. CDR3 DNA sequence: TGCAGCGTTGCCCCGACTAGCGGGAGTCAGGGGGGTCCGCAGTATTTT.

This clonotype was counted many times. V and J are TRBV12-5 and TRBJ1-2; no firm D call. CDR1 and CDR2 (germline): LGHNT, FRNRAP. The CDR3 length is 12 residues. V was cut by 2 bases and J by 4 bases, with 5 bases left in between. The CDR3 nucleotides are TGTGCTAGTGGTTTGACTAGCTATGGCTACACCTTC. Protein: CASGLTSYGYTF.

This clonotype was picked up many times. The V call is TRBV5-1, the J call TRBJ2-7, with 7 bases aligning to TRBD1. Germline assignment: CDR1 SGHRS and CDR2 YFSETQ. Germline trimming cut 4 bases from V and 7 bases from J; bases unmatched to any gene: 8. This CDR3 spans 13 amino acids. The CDR3 bases are TGCGCCAGCAGCCCGACAGGGCCCCTAGAGCAGTACTTC. It encodes CASSPTGPLEQYF.

The rearrangement joins TRBV18 to TRBJ2-2, with unresolved D. In germline, CDR1 is KGHSH, CDR2 LQKENI. V gave up 6 bases and J gave up 3 bases, with 20 bases separating them. The CDR3 totals 17 residues. This CDR3 is CASSLPVGRMDTGELFF. The CDR3, as DNA: TGTGCCAGCTCTCTTCCCGTCGGTAGAATGGACACCGGGGAGCTGTTTTTT.

This chain joins TRBV7-6 and TRBJ2-7; D unclear. Germline values: CDR1 SGHVS, CDR2 FNYEAQ. The germline V and J ends were trimmed by 4 bases and 5 bases, with 12 bases remaining between them. The CDR3 runs to 13 residues. The CDR3 sequence is CASSYGWSDEQYF. CDR3 DNA: TGTGCCAGCAGCTACGGTTGGTCGGACGAGCAGTACTTC.

The rearrangement uses TRBV11-2 and TRBJ2-5; D is uncertain. The V gene lost 5 bases and the J gene lost 4 bases, with 14 bases spanning the gap. The germline V gene encodes CDR1 SGHAT and CDR2 FQNNGV. There are 14 residues in the CDR3. CDR3 region: CASSPPVGSETQYF. The CDR3 DNA reads as TGTGCCAGCAGCCCTCCTGTGGGATCAGAGACCCAGTACTTC.

This clonotype showed up many times. This chain links TRBV19 with TRBJ2-3, with D possibly matching TRBD2 (6 bases). The germline V and J ends were trimmed by 4 bases and 3 bases, with 11 bases remaining between them. Germline V gene data show CDR1 as LNHDA and CDR2 as SQIVND (reference sequence). This CDR3 comprises 14 residues. CDR3 protein: CASSRVGGTDTQYF. The CDR3 DNA reads TGTGCCAGTAGTAGAGTGGGGGGAACAGATACGCAGTATTTT.

This chain uses TRBV12-3 or TRBV12-4 with TRBJ2-1; the match to TRBD2 covers 10 bases. The CDR3 contains 15 residues. With 8 bases clipped from V and 4 bases from J, the junction kept 8 bases outside the gene matches. The CDR3 nucleotides are TGTGCCAGCGTCTGGAGCGGGGGGGTGTACAATGAGCAGTTCTTC. This translates into CASVWSGGVYNEQFF.

This clonotype was seen at least ten times. V is TRBV12-3 or TRBV12-4 and J is TRBJ1-6; D unclear. This CDR3 has 14 residues. The V end lost 6 bases, the J end lost 8 bases, and 14 bases lay between the germline ends. The CDR3 DNA reads as TGTGCCAGCAGCCCTTCCACGGGAGATTCACCCCTCCACTTT. Protein: CASSPSTGDSPLHF.

The rearrangement links TRBV29-1 to TRBJ1-2; D may be TRBD1 (5 bases). From germline, CDR1 is SQVTM and CDR2 ANQGSEA. The CDR3 consists of 12 residues. Trimming removed 4 bases from V and 1 base from J, with 7 bases in between. CDR3 coding DNA: TGCAGCGTTGCGCAGGGTAACTATGGCTACACCTTC. Translated, it gives CSVAQGNYGYTF.

This clonotype came up many times. The chain joins TRBV30 to TRBJ2-1; D is unclear. The germline CDR1 and CDR2 sequences are GTSNPN and SVGIG (reference sequence). Trimming removed 1 base from V and 8 bases from J, with 9 bases in between. The CDR3 has 12 residues. The chain's CDR3 is CAWSDGVDEQFF. The CDR3 coding sequence is TGTGCCTGGAGTGACGGAGTCGATGAGCAGTTCTTC.

This clonotype turned up a few times. The rearrangement joins TRBV7-9 to TRBJ2-1; D unclear. CDR1 and CDR2 (germline): SEHNR, FQNEAQ (reference sequence). This CDR3 has 11 residues. V lost 10 bases to trimming and J lost 7 bases, with 11 bases between them. CDR3 protein: CAIQALNEQFF. DNA of the CDR3: TGTGCCATCCAGGCGTTGAATGAGCAGTTCTTC.

This clonotype was detected a few times. A much larger clone sits a single nucleotide away, making a read error possible. The chain is built from TRBV29-1 and TRBJ2-6; 8 bases are shared with TRBD2. This CDR3 has 15 amino acids. Germline lookup yields CDR1 SQVTM and CDR2 ANQGSEA. The CDR3 reads CSVGFSGNGANVPTF. DNA of the CDR3: TGCAGCGTTGGGTTTAGCGGGAATGGGGCCAACGTCCCGACTTTC. Full variable domain (rest looked up from reference TRBV29-1 and TRBJ2-6): SAVISQKPSRDICQRGTSLTIQCQVDSQVTMMFWYRQQPGQSLTLIATANQGSEATYESGFVIDKFPISRPNLTFSTLTVSNMSPEDSSIYLCSVGFSGNGANVPTFGAGSRLTVL.

Remarks on this clonotype: With a much larger clone just one base away, this may be a read error. The genes are TRBV5-1 and TRBJ2-7; D remains unclear. Deletions cut 2 bases from V and 9 bases from J, with 21 bases between. The CDR3 runs 15 residues. Germline CDR1 SGHRS, CDR2 YFSETQ. The chain's CDR3 is CASSFVIVWSMGQYF. CDR3 nucleotide sequence: TGCGCCAGCAGCTTTGTCATAGTTTGGTCAATGGGGCAGTACTTC.

For this clonotype: The junction shows a germline mismatch at one end, possibly a read error. The V call is TRBV28, the J call TRBJ2-7; D is uncertain. Germline CDR1 is MDHEN and CDR2 is SYDVKM. The CDR3 is 14 residues long. CDR3 sequence reads: CASRLSHLNYEQYF. The CDR3 DNA reads TGTGCCAGCAGATTATCACACCTAAACTACGAGCAGTACTTC.

As regards this clonotype: A much larger clone lies one base from this, so it may be a read error. The chain combines TRBV20-1 with TRBJ2-1; the D gene is possibly TRBD2 (6 bases). The CDR3 has 16 residues. Germline CDR1 reads DFQATT; CDR2 reads SNEGSKA (reference sequence). As DNA, the CDR3 is TGCAGTGCTAGAGAGTATTCGGGGGATGCCTACAATGAGCGGTTCTTC. Translating gives CSAREYSGDAYNERFF.

On this clonotype: A much bigger clone sits one base away, suggesting this may be a read error. The chain couples TRBV29-1 to TRBJ1-2; D remains ambiguous. CDR3 length: 11 residues. The germline gives CDR1 SQVTM, CDR2 ANQGSEA. The chain's CDR3 is CGVVTYRGYTF. CDR3 nucleotide sequence: TGCGGCGTTGTAACCTATCGTGGCTACACCTTC.